This T cell receptor (beta chain) was obtained from a study of T cell responses to AZD1222 COVID-19 vaccine. In regard to this clone: The antigen is undetermined.

The protocol was immunoSEQ multiplex PCR, while the TCRdb copy is restricted to in-frame clones and leaves out a portion. Of more than 65,000 clones listed, roughly 88% are singletons. Analyses pooled second doses at about 4 or about 12 weeks. From germline, CDR1 is KGHSH and CDR2 LQKENI. J lost 2 bases, V lost 2 bases, and 12 bases had no gene match. The CDR3 loop spans 18 amino acids. The study, taken as a whole, reports: Regions 160-218 and 743-854 dominated among vaccine-associated CD4 TCRs spanning spike. Spike-specific TCR breadth and depth rose after two AZD1222 doses. Most donors were white British, females outnumbered males, and clonal diversity was possibly underestimated.

The V call is TRBV18, the J call TRBJ1-2; the match to TRBD1 covers 9 bases. This sample comprised peripheral blood, obtained 28 days after the second AZD1222 dose. This receptor was taken from an adult who received the AZD1222 COVID-19 vaccine. CDR3 loop: CASSPLATGQGQNYGYTF. The CDR3 DNA sequence: TGTGCCAGCTCACCATTGGCAACCGGACAGGGGCAGAACTATGGCTACACCTTC. Full variable domain (rest looked up from reference TRBV18 and TRBJ1-2): NAGVMQNPRHLVRRRGQEARLRCSPMKGHSHVYWYRQLPEEGLKFMVYLQKENIIDESGMPKERFSAEFPKEGPSILRIQQVVRGDSAAYFCASSPLATGQGQNYGYTFGSGTRLTVV.